Following are 2 T cell receptor beta chains from one sample sequenced in a study of shared clonotypes between healthy human individuals. Repertoires were generated with immunoSEQ multiplex PCR, while TCRdb's copy carries only in-frame clones and drops some. Found here are over 2 million clones, around 95% of them singletons; the top ten hold 0.1% to 0.15%. The sample taken for sequencing was naive CD4+ T cells sorted from blood. Described subset: CD45RA+ positively selected. These receptor sequences come from a man between 18 and 29 years old in good health.

The chain is built from TRBV11-3 and TRBJ2-2; weak D call: TRBD1 (5 bases). CDR3 length: 15 amino acids. Germline V gene data show CDR1 as SGHNT and CDR2 as YENEEA. V lost 1 base, J lost 6 bases, and 12 bases lay in between. CDR3 sequence reads: CASSLVGAPAGELFF. The CDR3 bases are TGTGCCAGCAGCTTAGTTGGGGCGCCGGCCGGGGAGCTGTTTTTT.

The V and J genes are TRBV7-8 and TRBJ1-1; the match to TRBD1 covers 9 bases. The CDR3 runs 14 residues. With V trimmed by 4 bases and J by 4 bases, 4 bases remained unmatched. Germline V gene sequence: CDR1 SGHVS, CDR2 FQNEAQ. The CDR3 DNA is TGTGCCAGCAGCTCACAGGGGGCTGGCACTGAAGCTTTCTTT. Translating gives CASSSQGAGTEAFF.